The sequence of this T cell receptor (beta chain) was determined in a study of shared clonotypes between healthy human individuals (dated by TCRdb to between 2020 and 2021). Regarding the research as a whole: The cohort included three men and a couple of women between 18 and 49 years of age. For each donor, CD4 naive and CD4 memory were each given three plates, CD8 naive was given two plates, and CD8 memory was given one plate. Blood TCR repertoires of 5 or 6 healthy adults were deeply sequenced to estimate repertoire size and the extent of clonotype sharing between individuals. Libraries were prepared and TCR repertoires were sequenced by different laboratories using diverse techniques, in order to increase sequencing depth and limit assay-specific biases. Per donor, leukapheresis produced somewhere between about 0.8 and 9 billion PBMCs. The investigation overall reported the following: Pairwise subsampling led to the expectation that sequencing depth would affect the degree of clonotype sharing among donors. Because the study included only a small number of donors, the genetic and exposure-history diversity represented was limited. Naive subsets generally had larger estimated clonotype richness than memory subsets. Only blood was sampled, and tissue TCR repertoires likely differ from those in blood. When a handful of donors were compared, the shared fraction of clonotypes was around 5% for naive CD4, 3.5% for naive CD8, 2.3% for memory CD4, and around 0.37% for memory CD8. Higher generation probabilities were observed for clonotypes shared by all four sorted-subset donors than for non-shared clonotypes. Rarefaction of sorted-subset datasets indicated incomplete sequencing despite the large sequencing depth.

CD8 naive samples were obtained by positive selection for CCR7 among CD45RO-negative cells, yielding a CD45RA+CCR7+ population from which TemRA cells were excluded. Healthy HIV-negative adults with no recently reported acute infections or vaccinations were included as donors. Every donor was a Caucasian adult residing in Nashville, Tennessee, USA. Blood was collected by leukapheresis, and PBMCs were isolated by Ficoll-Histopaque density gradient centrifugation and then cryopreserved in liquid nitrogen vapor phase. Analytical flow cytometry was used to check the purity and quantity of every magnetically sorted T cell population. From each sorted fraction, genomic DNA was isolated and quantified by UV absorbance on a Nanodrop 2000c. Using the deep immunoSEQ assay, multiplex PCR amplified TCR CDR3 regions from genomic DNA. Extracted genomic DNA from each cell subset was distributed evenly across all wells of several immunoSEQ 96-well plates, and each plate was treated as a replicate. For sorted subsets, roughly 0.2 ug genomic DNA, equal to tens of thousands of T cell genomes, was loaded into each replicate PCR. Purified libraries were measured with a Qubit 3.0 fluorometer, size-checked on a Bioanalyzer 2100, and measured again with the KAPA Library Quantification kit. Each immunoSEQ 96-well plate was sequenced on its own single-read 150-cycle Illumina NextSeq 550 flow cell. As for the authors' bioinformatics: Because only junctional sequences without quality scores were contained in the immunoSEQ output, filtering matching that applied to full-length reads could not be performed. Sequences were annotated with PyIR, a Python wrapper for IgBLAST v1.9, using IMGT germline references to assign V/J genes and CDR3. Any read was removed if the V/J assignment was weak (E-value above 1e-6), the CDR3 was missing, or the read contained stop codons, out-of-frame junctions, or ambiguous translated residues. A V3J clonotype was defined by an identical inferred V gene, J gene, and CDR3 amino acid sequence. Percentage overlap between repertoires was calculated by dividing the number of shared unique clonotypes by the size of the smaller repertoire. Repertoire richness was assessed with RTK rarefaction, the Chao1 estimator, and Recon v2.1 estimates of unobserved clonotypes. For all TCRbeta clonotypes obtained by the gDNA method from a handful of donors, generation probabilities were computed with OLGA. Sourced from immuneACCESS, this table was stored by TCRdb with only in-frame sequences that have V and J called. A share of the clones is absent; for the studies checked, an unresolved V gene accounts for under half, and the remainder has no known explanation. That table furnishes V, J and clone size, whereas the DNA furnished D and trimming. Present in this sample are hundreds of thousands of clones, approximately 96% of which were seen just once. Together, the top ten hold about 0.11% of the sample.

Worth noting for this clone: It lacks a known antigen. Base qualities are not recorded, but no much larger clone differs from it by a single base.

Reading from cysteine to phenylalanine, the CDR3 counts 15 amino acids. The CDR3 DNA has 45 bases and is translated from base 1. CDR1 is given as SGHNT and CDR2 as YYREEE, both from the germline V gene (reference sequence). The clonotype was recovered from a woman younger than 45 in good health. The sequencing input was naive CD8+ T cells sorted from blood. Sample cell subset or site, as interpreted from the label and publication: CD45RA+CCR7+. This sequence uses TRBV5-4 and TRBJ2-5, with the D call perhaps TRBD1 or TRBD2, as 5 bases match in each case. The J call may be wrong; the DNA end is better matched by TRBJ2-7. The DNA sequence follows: TGTGCCAGCAGCGCCCCGGGGCGGTCGGTTGACGAGCAGTACTTC. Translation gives CASSAPGRSVDEQYF.